These T cell receptor beta chains were read from a single sample in a study of blood T cell repertoires in COVID-19. Some clones are missing from TCRdb's copy, which holds only in-frame ones; the method was immunoSEQ multiplex PCR. The top ten clones hold approximately 2% of a sample with roughly 280,000 clones, approximately 86% of them seen once. The source material was peripheral blood. The source is a man between 25 and 39 years old with active or convalescent COVID-19. Both conserved end residues are part of each CDR3. A D gene is named only where the DNA matches it firmly. Only part of the rows carry a size: once, few, many, or a class if the clone is expanded.

TRBD1,TRBJ1-1,NA,TRBV27,TGTGCCAGCAGTCCATCAGGGGACAGGAAGGGGAACACTGAAGCTTTCTTT,CASSPSGDRKGNTEAFF
NA,TRBJ2-3,NA,TRBV9,TGTGCCAGCAGCGTAGGTCCAGGGGGCACAGATACGCAGTATTTT,CASSVGPGGTDTQYF
NA,TRBJ2-7,NA,TRBV13,TGTGCCAGCAGCTTTGCAGGCGCTTCCTACGAGCAGTACTTC,CASSFAGASYEQYF
NA,TRBJ2-7,NA,TRBV24-1,TGTGCCACCAGTGCGGGGAGCTCCTACGAGCAGTACTTC,CATSAGSSYEQYF
TRBD1,TRBJ1-2,NA,TRBV2,TGTGCCAGCAACCGGGACAGGGGTAATGGCTACACCTTC,CASNRDRGNGYTF
NA,TRBJ1-6,NA,TRBV19,TGTGCCAGTGGACAGCTTAATTCACCCCTCCACTTT,CASGQLNSPLHF
TRBD1,TRBJ1-2,NA,TRBV7-8,TGTGCCAGCAGCCGCGCCCCCACAGGGGGGATCTATGGCTACACCTTC,CASSRAPTGGIYGYTF
NA,TRBJ2-2,once,TRBV6-5,TGTGCCGTCCACGGGGGGCGTAACACCGGGGAGCTGTTTTTT,CAVHGGRNTGELFF
NA,TRBJ1-1,NA,TRBV6-5,TGTGCCAGCAGCCTGGGCCCCATGAACACTGAAGCTTTCTTT,CASSLGPMNTEAFF
TRBD1,TRBJ2-4,NA,TRBV6-5,TGTGCCAGCAGTTACCGATCGGACAGGGAAGACATTCAGTACTTC,CASSYRSDREDIQYF
TRBD1,TRBJ1-3,few,TRBV5-8,TGTGCCAGCAGCTTGGGGACAGGGGTCGGAAACACCATATATTTT,CASSLGTGVGNTIYF
NA,TRBJ2-1,NA,TRBV25-1,TGTGCCAGCAGAAAGTCCAGCTCCTACAATGAGCAGTTCTTC,CASRKSSSYNEQFF
TRBD1,TRBJ1-6,NA,TRBV18,TGTGCCAGCTCAGCCGACAGGGATAATTCACCCCTCCACTTT,CASSADRDNSPLHF
NA,TRBJ2-2,NA,TRBV7-8,TGTGCCAGCAGCACCCGGAGGGGTACCGGGGAGCTGTTTTTT,CASSTRRGTGELFF
NA,TRBJ1-6,NA,TRBV6-5,TGTGCCAGCAGTTACTTGGCAGATAATTCACCCCTCCACTTT,CASSYLADNSPLHF
NA,TRBJ1-1,NA,TRBV2,TGTGCCAGCAGTGAACCCGCCCTCGGGACTGAAGCTTTCTTT,CASSEPALGTEAFF